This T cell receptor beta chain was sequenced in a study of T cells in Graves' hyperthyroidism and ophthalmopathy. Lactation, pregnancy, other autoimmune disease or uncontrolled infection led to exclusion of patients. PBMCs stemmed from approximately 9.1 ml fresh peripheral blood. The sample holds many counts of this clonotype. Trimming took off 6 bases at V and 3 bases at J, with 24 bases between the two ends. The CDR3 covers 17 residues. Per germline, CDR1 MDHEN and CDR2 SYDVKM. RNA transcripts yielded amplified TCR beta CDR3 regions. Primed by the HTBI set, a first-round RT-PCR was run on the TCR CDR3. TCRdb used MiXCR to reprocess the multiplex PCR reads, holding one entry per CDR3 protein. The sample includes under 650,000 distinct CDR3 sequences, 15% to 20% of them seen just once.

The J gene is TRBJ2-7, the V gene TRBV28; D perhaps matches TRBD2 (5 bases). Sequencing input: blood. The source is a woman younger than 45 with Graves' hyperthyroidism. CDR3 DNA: TGTGCCAGCAGCTCCCTAAGCACAGACTACCAAGGCTACGAGCAGTACTTC. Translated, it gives CASSSLSTDYQGYEQYF.